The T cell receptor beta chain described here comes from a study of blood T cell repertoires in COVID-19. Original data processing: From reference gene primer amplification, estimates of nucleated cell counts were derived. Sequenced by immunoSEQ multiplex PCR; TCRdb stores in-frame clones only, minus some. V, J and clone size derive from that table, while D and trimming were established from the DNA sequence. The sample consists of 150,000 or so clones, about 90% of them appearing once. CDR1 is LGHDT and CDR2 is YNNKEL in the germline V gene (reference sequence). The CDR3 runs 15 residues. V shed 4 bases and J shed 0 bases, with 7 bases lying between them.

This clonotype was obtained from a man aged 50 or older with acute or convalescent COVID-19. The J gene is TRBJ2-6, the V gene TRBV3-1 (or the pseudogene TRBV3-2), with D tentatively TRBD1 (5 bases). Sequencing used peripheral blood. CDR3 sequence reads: CASSLTGSGANVLTF. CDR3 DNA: TGTGCCAGCAGCCTAACAGGCTCTGGGGCCAACGTCCTGACTTTC.